This is a list of T cell receptor beta chains from one sample in a study of yellow fever vaccine responses in identical twins. TCRdb processed the RT-PCR reads anew with MiXCR; each CDR3 protein has one entry. The table has about 3,500 distinct CDR3 sequences, around 85% seen once. Here the sequenced sample was T cells from blood (PBMCs), unsorted or a sorted subset (not recorded which), taken before or after yellow fever vaccination (not recorded which). These receptors originate from a woman aged 18-29 years who received the yellow fever vaccine. The CDR3 runs from the conserved cysteine through the conserved F or W. The order of the fields is D gene, clone size, J gene, V gene, CDR3 protein, CDR3 DNA. A D gene is named only where the DNA matches it firmly. Clone size is not always given. Where it is, it says once, few, many or a class for expanded clones.

-,-,TRBJ2-2,TRBV12-3/TRBV12-4,CASSFLASTGELFF,TGTGCCAGCAGTTTCCTAGCGAGCACCGGGGAGCTGTTTTTT
-,-,TRBJ2-2,TRBV18,CASSPREVNTGELFF,TGTGCCAGCTCACCACGGGAAGTGAACACCGGGGAGCTGTTTTTT
TRBD1,once,TRBJ2-7,TRBV10-3,CAISDRTGDYEQYF,TGTGCCATCAGTGACAGGACAGGAGACTACGAGCAGTACTTC
-,-,TRBJ2-1,TRBV3-1,CASSPRGLSSYNEQFF,TGTGCCAGCAGCCCTAGGGGACTGAGCTCCTACAATGAGCAGTTCTTC
-,-,TRBJ2-1,TRBV20-1,CSATTGIGNEQFF,TGCAGTGCTACTACAGGGATTGGCAATGAGCAGTTCTTC
-,-,TRBJ1-6,TRBV4-1,CASSQARGYNSPLHF,TGCGCCAGCAGCCAGGCTAGGGGCTATAATTCACCCCTCCACTTT
-,-,TRBJ1-1,TRBV27,CASSLSIRTEAFF,TGTGCCAGCAGTTTATCAATACGGACTGAAGCTTTCTTT
-,-,TRBJ2-3,TRBV11-1,CASSSSGTVKWPTSTDTQYF,TGTGCCAGCAGCTCTTCCGGGACCGTTAAGTGGCCGACTAGCACAGATACGCAGTATTTT
-,-,TRBJ2-7,TRBV4-1,CASSQDGQGITYEQYF,TGCGCCAGCAGCCAAGATGGGCAGGGGATTACCTACGAGCAGTACTTC
TRBD1,-,TRBJ2-2,TRBV13,CASTWTGGHGGELFF,TGTGCCAGCACATGGACAGGGGGCCACGGCGGGGAGCTGTTTTTT
TRBD2,-,TRBJ2-1,TRBV11-2,CASSLRLAGYNEQFF,TGTGCCAGCAGCTTAAGACTAGCGGGTTACAATGAGCAGTTCTTC
-,-,TRBJ2-5,TRBV5-1,CASNPTTPKETQYF,TGCGCCAGCAACCCGACTACCCCCAAAGAGACCCAGTACTTC
-,-,TRBJ2-5,TRBV7-9,CASKGSQETQYF,TGTGCCAGCAAAGGCAGCCAAGAGACCCAGTACTTC
-,-,TRBJ1-5,TRBV6-2/TRBV6-3,CASSYSISGAQPQHF,TGTGCCAGCAGTTACTCGATTTCAGGGGCCCAGCCCCAGCATTTT
-,-,TRBJ2-7,TRBV11-2,CASSLDRINYEQYF,TGTGCCAGCAGCTTAGACAGAATAAACTACGAGCAGTACTTC
-,-,TRBJ2-7,TRBV14,CASSPGYEQYF,TGTGCCAGCAGCCCTGGCTACGAGCAGTACTTC
-,-,TRBJ1-1,TRBV6-1,CASRGGSTEAFF,TGTGCCAGCCGGGGAGGAAGCACTGAAGCTTTCTTT
-,-,TRBJ2-6,TRBV13,CASEQGAGANVLTF,TGTGCCAGCGAACAAGGGGCTGGGGCCAACGTCCTGACTTTC
-,-,TRBJ2-1,TRBV11-3,CASSLVPPGSEQFF,TGTGCCAGCAGCTTAGTTCCCCCGGGGAGTGAGCAGTTCTTC
-,-,TRBJ2-5,TRBV11-3,CASSLGQETQYF,TGTGCCAGCAGCTTAGGGCAAGAGACCCAGTACTTC
-,-,TRBJ2-7,TRBV2,CASSDFSGRTYEQYF,TGTGCCAGCAGTGATTTCTCCGGACGGACCTACGAGCAGTACTTC
-,-,TRBJ2-3,TRBV11-2,CASSFRATDTQYF,TGTGCCAGCAGCTTTCGAGCCACAGATACGCAGTATTTT
-,-,TRBJ2-4,TRBV6-6,CASSYTFQGSTKNIQYF,TGTGCCAGCAGTTACACCTTCCAGGGGTCGACCAAAAACATTCAGTACTTC
TRBD1,once,TRBJ2-3,TRBV9,CASSTPRTGGLVAQYF,TGTGCCAGCAGCACCCCTCGGACAGGGGGTCTAGTGGCGCAGTATTTT
TRBD1,-,TRBJ2-1,TRBV24-1,CATSHHTSTGSNEQFF,TGTGCCACCAGTCACCATACCTCGACAGGGAGCAATGAGCAGTTCTTC
TRBD1,-,TRBJ1-4,TRBV4-1,CASSGTGRNEKLFF,TGCGCCAGCAGCGGGACAGGGAGGAATGAAAAACTGTTTTTT
-,-,TRBJ2-3,TRBV12-3/TRBV12-4,CASSFTGDTQYF,TGTGCCAGCAGTTTTACGGGAGATACGCAGTATTTT
TRBD1,-,TRBJ1-1,TRBV6-2/TRBV6-3,CASSYLRDRGPAGGEAFF,TGTGCCAGCAGTTACTTAAGGGACAGGGGCCCGGCTGGGGGTGAAGCTTTCTTT
-,-,TRBJ1-1,TRBV11-1,CASSPNTEAFF,TGTGCCAGCAGTCCCAACACTGAAGCTTTCTTT
-,-,TRBJ2-1,TRBV11-1,CASTGPNNEQFF,TGTGCCAGCACAGGGCCTAACAATGAGCAGTTCTTC
-,-,TRBJ2-2,TRBV12-3/TRBV12-4,CASNPGTLAGELFF,TGTGCCAGCAACCCCGGGACACTAGCCGGGGAGCTGTTTTTT
-,-,TRBJ2-2,TRBV11-2,CASSPKGGGVWTAGTGELFF,TGTGCCAGCAGCCCAAAGGGTGGTGGGGTTTGGACAGCCGGAACCGGGGAGCTGTTTTTT
-,-,TRBJ2-1,TRBV29-1,CSVVFPGDEQFF,TGCAGCGTTGTCTTCCCGGGGGATGAGCAGTTCTTC
-,-,TRBJ1-5,TRBV6-2/TRBV6-3,CASSYGVRTDKNQPQHF,TGTGCCAGCAGTTACGGAGTTAGGACAGACAAAAATCAGCCCCAGCATTTT
TRBD2,-,TRBJ2-7,TRBV29-1,CSEMGARGLAYSYEQYF,TGCAGCGAGATGGGAGCACGGGGACTAGCTTATTCCTACGAGCAGTACTTC
-,-,TRBJ2-7,TRBV11-3,CASRRERFSYEQYF,TGTGCCAGCAGACGGGAGCGATTCTCCTACGAGCAGTACTTC
TRBD2,-,TRBJ2-5,TRBV4-2,CASSHPSGTSGEQETQYF,TGTGCCAGCAGCCACCCCTCCGGGACTAGCGGGGAACAAGAGACCCAGTACTTC
-,-,TRBJ1-6,TRBV7-9,CATNPPDRIRDSPLHF,TGTGCCACCAACCCTCCGGACCGAATTAGGGATTCACCCCTCCACTTT
TRBD1,-,TRBJ2-1,TRBV29-1,CSVLPGTGMNEQFF,TGCAGCGTCCTCCCCGGGACAGGGATGAATGAGCAGTTCTTC
-,once,TRBJ2-7,TRBV14,CASSQDRPAGGTYEQYF,TGTGCCAGCAGCCAAGATCGGCCAGCCGGAGGAACATACGAGCAGTACTTC
-,-,TRBJ1-1,TRBV23-1,CASSHKRGNTEAFF,TGCGCCAGCAGTCATAAAAGGGGAAATACTGAAGCTTTCTTT
TRBD2,-,TRBJ2-5,TRBV5-4,CASSIRGGETQYF,TGTGCCAGCAGCATACGGGGGGGGGAGACCCAGTACTTC
-,-,TRBJ1-2,TRBV11-2,CASSLEVLANYGYTF,TGTGCCAGCAGCTTAGAGGTCCTAGCTAACTATGGCTACACCTTC
-,few,TRBJ1-5,TRBV19,CASSAVDGGWQPQHF,TGTGCCAGTAGCGCCGTTGATGGGGGCTGGCAGCCCCAGCATTTT
-,-,TRBJ1-1,TRBV11-1,CASSLPFSNTEAFF,TGTGCCAGCAGCTTACCTTTCTCGAACACTGAAGCTTTCTTT
TRBD1,-,TRBJ2-1,TRBV5-1,CASSLGQGGGNEQFF,TGCGCCAGCAGCTTGGGACAGGGGGGAGGTAATGAGCAGTTCTTC
-,-,TRBJ1-6,TRBV13,CASSLGLGGLNSPLHF,TGTGCCAGCAGCTTGGGCCTGGGGGGGCTGAATTCACCCCTCCACTTT
TRBD1,-,TRBJ1-3,TRBV29-1,CSAADRVSGNTIYF,TGCAGCGCGGCCGACAGGGTCTCTGGAAACACCATATATTTT
-,-,TRBJ1-2,TRBV6-5,CASSFDTSSNYGYTF,TGTGCCAGCAGTTTCGACACTTCCTCTAACTATGGCTACACCTTC
TRBD1,-,TRBJ2-5,TRBV7-1,CASSSDRGDGQETQYF,TGTGCCAGCAGCTCCGACAGGGGCGATGGGCAAGAGACCCAGTACTTC
-,-,TRBJ2-7,TRBV29-1,CSAWDNEQYF,TGCAGCGCTTGGGACAACGAGCAGTACTTC
TRBD1,-,TRBJ1-6,TRBV2,CASSEMAGGSSPLHF,TGTGCCAGCAGTGAAATGGCAGGGGGCTCTTCACCCCTCCACTTT
TRBD2,-,TRBJ2-5,TRBV11-1,CASSPRTSGYHQETQYF,TGTGCCAGCAGCCCCCGGACTAGCGGTTATCACCAAGAGACCCAGTACTTC
-,-,TRBJ2-7,TRBV29-1,CSARDTFYEQYF,TGCAGCGCTCGGGATACGTTCTACGAGCAGTACTTC
-,-,TRBJ2-5,TRBV9,CASSVESDLGETQYF,TGTGCCAGCAGCGTAGAAAGCGACCTGGGAGAGACCCAGTACTTC